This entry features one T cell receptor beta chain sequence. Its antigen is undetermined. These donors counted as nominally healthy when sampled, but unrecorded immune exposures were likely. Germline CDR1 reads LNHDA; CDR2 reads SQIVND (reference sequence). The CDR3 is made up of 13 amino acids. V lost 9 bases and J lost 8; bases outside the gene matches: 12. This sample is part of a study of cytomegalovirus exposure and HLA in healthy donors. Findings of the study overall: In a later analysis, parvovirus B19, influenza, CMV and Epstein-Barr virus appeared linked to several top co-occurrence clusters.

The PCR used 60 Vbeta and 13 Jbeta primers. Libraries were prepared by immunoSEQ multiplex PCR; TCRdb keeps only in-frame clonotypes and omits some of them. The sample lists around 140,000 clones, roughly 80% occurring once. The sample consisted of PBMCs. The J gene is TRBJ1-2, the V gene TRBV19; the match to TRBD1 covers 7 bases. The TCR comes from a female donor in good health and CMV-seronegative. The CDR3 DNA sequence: TGTGCCAGCCACTCTCGAGACAGGGCCGGCTACACCTTC. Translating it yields CASHSRDRAGYTF. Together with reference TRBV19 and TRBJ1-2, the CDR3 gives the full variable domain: DGGITQSPKYLFRKEGQNVTLSCEQNLNHDAMYWYRQDPGQGLRLIYYSQIVNDFQKGDIAEGYSVSREKKESFPLTVTSAQKNPTAFYLCASHSRDRAGYTFGSGTRLTVV.